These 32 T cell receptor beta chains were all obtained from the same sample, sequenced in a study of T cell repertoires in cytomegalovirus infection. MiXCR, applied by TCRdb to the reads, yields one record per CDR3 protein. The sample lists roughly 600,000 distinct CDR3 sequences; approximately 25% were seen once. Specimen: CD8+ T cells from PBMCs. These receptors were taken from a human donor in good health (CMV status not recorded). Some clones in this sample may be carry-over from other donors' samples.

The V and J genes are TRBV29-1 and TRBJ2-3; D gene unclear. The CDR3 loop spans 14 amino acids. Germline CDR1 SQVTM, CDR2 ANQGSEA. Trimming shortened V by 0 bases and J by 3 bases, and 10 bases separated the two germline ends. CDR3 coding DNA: TGCAGCGTTGAAGATCCATCGGAGACAGATACGCAGTATTTT. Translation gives CSVEDPSETDTQYF.

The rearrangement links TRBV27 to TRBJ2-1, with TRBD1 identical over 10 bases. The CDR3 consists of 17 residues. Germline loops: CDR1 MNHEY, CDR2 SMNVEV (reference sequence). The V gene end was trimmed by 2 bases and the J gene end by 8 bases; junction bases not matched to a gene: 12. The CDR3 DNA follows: TGTGCCAGCAGTTTAGGAGACAGGGGGCTATTCGGGGATGAGCAGTTCTTC. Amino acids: CASSLGDRGLFGDEQFF.

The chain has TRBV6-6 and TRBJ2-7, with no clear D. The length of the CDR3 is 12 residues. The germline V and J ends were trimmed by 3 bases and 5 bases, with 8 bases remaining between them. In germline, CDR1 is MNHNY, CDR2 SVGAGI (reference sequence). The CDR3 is CASSYLGNEQYF. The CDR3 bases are TGTGCCAGCAGTTATCTGGGCAACGAGCAGTACTTC.

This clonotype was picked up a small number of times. The CDR3 DNA reads as TGCAGCGTTGTCCTACCTCAAACAGGGGGGCGTCCCTACGAGCAGTACGTC. This gives the protein CSVVLPQTGGRPYEQYV. V usage is TRBV29-1 and J usage is TRBJ2-7; 8 bases agree with TRBD1. The germline V gene has CDR1 SQVTM and CDR2 ANQGSEA. V dropped 4 bases and J dropped 2; count of bases not matched to a gene: 16. The CDR3 runs 17 residues.

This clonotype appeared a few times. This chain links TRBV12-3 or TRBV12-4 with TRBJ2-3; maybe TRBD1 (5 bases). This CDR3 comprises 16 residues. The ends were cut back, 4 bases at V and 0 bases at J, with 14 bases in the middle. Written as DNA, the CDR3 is TGTGCCAGCAGTTACATAGGGGTTCCTAGCACAGATACGCAGTATTTT. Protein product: CASSYIGVPSTDTQYF.

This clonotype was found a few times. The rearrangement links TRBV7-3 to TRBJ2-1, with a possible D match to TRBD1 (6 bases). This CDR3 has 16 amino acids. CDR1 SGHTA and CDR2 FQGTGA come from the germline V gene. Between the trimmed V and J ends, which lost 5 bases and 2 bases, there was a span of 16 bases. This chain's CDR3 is CASSERPDSPYNEQFF. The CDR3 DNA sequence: TGTGCCAGCAGCGAAAGGCCGGACAGTCCCTACAATGAGCAGTTCTTC.

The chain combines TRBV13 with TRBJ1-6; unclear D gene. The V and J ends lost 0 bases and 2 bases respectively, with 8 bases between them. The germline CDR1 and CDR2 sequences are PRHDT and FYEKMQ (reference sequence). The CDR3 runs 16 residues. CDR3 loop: CASSLGRGTYNSPLHF. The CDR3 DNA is TGTGCCAGCAGCTTAGGCCGAGGGACCTATAATTCACCCCTCCACTTT.

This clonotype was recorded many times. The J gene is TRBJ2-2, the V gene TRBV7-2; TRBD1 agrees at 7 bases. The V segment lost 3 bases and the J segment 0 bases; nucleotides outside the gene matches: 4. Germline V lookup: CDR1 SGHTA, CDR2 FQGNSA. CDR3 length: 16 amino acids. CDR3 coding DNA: TGTGCCAGCAGCTTCGGACAGGACGCGAACACCGGGGAGCTGTTTTTT. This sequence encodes CASSFGQDANTGELFF. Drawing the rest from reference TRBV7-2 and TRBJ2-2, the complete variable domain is GAGVSQSPSNKVTEKGKDVELRCDPISGHTALYWYRQSLGQGLEFLIYFQGNSAPDKSGLPSDRFSAERTGGSVSTLTIQRTQQEDSAVYLCASSFGQDANTGELFFGEGSRLTVL.

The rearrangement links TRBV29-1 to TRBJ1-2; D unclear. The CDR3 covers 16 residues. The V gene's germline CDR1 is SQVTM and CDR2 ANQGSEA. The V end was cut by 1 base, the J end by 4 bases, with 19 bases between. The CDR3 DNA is TGCAGCGTTGAAGCCTCCTTAGGACCGCCCGTCTATGGCTACACCTTC. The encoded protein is CSVEASLGPPVYGYTF.

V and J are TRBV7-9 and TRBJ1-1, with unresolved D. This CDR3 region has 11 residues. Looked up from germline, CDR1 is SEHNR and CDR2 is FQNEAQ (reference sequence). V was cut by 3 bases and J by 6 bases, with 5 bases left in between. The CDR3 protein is CASSFTAEAFF. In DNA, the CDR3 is TGTGCCAGCAGCTTTACCGCTGAAGCTTTCTTT.

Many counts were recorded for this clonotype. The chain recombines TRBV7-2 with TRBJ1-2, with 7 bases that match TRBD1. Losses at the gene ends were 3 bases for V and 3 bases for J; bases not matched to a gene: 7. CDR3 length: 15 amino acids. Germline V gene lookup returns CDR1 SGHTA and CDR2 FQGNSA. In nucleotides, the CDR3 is TGTGCCAGCAGCTTTATCGGGACAGTCGACTATGGCTACACCTTC. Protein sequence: CASSFIGTVDYGYTF.

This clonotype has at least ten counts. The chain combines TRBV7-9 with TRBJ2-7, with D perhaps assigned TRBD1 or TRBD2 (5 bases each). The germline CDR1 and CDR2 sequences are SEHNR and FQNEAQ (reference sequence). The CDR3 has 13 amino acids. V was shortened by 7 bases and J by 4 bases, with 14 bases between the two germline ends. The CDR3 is CASTPRGSYEQYV. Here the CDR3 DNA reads TGTGCCAGCACCCCGAGGGGTTCTTACGAGCAGTACGTC.

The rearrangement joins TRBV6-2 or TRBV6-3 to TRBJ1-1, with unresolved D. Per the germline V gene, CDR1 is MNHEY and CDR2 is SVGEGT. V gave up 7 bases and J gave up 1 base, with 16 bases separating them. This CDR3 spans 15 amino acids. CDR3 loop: CASTLPQGPNTEAFF. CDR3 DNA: TGTGCCAGCACTCTACCCCAAGGTCCGAACACTGAAGCTTTCTTT.

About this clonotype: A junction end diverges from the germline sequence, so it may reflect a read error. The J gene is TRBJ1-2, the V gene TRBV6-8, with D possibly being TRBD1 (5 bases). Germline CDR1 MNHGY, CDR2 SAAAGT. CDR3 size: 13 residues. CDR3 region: CASSYGMPGPRLF. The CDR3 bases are TGTGCCAGCAGTTACGGTATGCCAGGGCCTAGACTCTTC.

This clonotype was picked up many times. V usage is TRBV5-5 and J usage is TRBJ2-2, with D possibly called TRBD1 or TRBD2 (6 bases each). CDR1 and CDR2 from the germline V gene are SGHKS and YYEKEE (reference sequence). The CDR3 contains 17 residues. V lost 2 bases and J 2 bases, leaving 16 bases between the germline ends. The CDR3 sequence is CASSFAPGAINTGELFF. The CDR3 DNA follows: TGTGCCAGCAGCTTTGCTCCGGGGGCTATCAACACCGGGGAGCTGTTTTTT.

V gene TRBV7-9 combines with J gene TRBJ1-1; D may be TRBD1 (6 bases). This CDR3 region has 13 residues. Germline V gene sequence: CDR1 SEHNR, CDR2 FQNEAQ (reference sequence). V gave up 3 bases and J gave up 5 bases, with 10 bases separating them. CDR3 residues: CASSLQGWTEAFF. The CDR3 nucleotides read TGTGCCAGCAGCTTGCAGGGGTGGACTGAAGCTTTCTTT.

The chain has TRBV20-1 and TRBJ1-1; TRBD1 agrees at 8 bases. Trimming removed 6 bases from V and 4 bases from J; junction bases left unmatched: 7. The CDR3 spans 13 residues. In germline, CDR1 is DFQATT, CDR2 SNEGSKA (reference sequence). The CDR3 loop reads CSALDRAVTEAFF. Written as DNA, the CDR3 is TGCAGTGCCTTGGACAGGGCGGTCACTGAAGCTTTCTTT.

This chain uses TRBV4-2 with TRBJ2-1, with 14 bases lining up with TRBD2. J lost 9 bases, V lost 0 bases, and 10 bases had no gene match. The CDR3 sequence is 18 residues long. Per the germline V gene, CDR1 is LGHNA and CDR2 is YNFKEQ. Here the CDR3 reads CASSQDRRTSGGSGEQFF. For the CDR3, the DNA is TGTGCCAGCAGCCAAGACCGAAGGACTAGCGGGGGGAGCGGTGAGCAGTTCTTC.

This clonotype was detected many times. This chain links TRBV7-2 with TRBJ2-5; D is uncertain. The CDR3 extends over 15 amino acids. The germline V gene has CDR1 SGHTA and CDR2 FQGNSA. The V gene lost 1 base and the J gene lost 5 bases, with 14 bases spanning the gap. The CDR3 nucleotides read TGTGCCAGCAGCTTAGAGTCCCGTATATGGGAGACCCAGTACTTC. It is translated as CASSLESRIWETQYF.

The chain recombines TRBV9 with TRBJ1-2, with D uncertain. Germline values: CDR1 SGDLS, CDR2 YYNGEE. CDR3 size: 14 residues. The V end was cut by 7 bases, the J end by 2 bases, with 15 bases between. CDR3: CASGLHEGNYGYTF. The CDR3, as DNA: TGTGCCAGCGGCCTTCATGAAGGGAACTATGGCTACACCTTC. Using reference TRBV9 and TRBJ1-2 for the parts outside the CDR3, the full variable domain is DSGVTQTPKHLITATGQRVTLRCSPRSGDLSVYWYQQSLDQGLQFLIQYYNGEERAKGNILERFSAQQFPDLHSELNLSSLELGDSALYFCASGLHEGNYGYTFGSGTRLTVV.

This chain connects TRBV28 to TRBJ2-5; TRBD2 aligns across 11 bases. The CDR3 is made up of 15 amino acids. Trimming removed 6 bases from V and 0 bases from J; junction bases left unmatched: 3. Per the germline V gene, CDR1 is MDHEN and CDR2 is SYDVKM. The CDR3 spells CASSRLAGYQETQYF. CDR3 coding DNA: TGTGCCAGCAGCCGACTAGCGGGGTACCAAGAGACCCAGTACTTC. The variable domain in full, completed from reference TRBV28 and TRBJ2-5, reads DVKVTQSSRYLVKRTGEKVFLECVQDMDHENMFWYRQDPGLGLRLIYFSYDVKMKEKGDIPEGYSVSREKKERFSLILESASTNQTSMYLCASSRLAGYQETQYFGPGTRLLVL.

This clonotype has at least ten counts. CDR3 sequence reads: CASSFGSGANVLTF. The DNA for the CDR3 is TGTGCCAGCAGCTTCGGGTCTGGGGCCAACGTCCTGACTTTC. The chain has TRBV7-2 and TRBJ2-6, with unresolved D. This CDR3 comprises 14 residues. V gave up 3 bases and J gave up 1 base, with 4 bases separating them. CDR1 is SGHTA, CDR2 FQGNSA, per germline.

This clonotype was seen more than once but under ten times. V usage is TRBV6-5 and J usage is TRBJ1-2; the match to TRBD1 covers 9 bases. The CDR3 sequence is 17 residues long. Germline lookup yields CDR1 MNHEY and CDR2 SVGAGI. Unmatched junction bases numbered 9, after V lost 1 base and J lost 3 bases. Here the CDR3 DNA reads TGTGCCAGCAGTTACTTCCCTCGGGACAGGGTGGACTATGGCTACACCTTC. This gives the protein CASSYFPRDRVDYGYTF.

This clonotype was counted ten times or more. Written as DNA, the CDR3 is TGTGCCAGCAGCCCGAGGGACAGGGCGACTGAAGCTTTCTTT. This translates into CASSPRDRATEAFF. The rearrangement links TRBV7-9 to TRBJ1-1; 9 bases are shared with TRBD1. Trimming cost V 5 bases and J 5 bases; bases outside gene matches: 6. Germline CDR1 reads SEHNR; CDR2 reads FQNEAQ (reference sequence). CDR3 size: 14 residues.

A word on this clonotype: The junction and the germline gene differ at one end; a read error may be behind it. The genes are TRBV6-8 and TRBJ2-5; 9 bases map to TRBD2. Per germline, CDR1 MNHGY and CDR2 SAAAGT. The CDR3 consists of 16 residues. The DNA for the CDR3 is TGCGCCAGCAGAGACCCATCTAGCGGGGAACGGTGGACCCAGTACTTC. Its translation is CASRDPSSGERWTQYF.

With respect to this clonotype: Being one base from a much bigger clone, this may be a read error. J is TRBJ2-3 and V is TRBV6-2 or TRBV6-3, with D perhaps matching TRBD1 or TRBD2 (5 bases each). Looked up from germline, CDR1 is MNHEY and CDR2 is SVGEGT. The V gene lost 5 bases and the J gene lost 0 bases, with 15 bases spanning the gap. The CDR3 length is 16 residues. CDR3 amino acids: CASSPARGTSTDTQYF. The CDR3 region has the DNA TGTGCCAGCAGTCCCGCGAGGGGAACGAGCACAGATACGCAGTATTTT.

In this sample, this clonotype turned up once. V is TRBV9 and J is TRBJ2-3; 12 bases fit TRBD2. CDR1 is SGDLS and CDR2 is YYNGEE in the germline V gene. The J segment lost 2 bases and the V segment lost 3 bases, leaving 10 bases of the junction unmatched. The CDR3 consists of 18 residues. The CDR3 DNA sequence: TGTGCCAGCAGCGCCTTCGGACTAGCGGGGACCATCACAGATACGCAGTATTTT. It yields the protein CASSAFGLAGTITDTQYF.

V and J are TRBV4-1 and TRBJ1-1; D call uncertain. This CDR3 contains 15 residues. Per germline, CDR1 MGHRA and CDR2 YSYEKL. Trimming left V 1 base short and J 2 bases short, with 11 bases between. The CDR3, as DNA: TGCGCCAGCAGCCAAGCGACCGGGAGAAACACTGAAGCTTTCTTT. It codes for CASSQATGRNTEAFF.

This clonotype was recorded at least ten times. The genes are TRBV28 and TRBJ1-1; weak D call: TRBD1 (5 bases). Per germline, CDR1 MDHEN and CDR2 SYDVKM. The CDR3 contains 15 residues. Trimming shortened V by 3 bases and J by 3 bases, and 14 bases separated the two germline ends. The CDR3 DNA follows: TGTGCCAGCAGTTTTAGCGGGGGTCGTGACACTGAAGCTTTCTTT. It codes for CASSFSGGRDTEAFF.

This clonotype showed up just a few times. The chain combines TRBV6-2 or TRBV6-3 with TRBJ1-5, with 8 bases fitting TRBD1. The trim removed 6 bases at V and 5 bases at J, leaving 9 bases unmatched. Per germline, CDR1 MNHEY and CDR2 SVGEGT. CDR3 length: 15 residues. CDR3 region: CASSPYRGRDQPQHF. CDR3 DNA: TGTGCCAGCAGCCCCTACAGGGGGAGGGATCAGCCCCAGCATTTT.

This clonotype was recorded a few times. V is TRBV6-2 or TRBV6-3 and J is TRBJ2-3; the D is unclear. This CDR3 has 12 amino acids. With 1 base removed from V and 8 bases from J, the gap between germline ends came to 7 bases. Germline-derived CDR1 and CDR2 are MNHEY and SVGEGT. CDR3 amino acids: CASSYWDGTQYF. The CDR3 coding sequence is TGTGCCAGCAGTTACTGGGATGGTACGCAGTATTTT.

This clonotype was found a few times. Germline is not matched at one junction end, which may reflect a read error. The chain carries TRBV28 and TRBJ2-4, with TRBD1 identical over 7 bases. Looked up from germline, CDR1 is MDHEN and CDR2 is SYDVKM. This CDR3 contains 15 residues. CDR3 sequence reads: CASSFGEGAINIQYF. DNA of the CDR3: TGTGCCAGCAGTTTTGGCGAGGGGGCCATAAACATTCAGTACTTC.